The subject of this entry is one T cell receptor beta chain. The entry originates in a study of blood T cell repertoires in COVID-19. Study context: Sites across the United States, Italy and Spain contributed samples from acute and convalescent COVID-19. PBMCs, B-cell-depleted T cells, or T cells provided the cDNA or gDNA that made up the material.

Per the original data handling: Estimates of nucleated cell counts were drawn from the amplification of reference gene primers. Data came from immunoSEQ multiplex PCR; TCRdb stores just in-frame clones and leaves some out. V and J calls plus clone size are reproduced from that table; the DNA served to infer D and trimming. The sample has about 210,000 clones; about 91% are singletons. Germline V gives CDR1 SNHLY, CDR2 FYNNEI. This CDR3 is built from 14 residues. V was pared by 9 bases and J by 3 bases, with 5 bases of the junction left unmatched. The chain is built from TRBV2 and TRBJ2-3; 11 bases are a match to TRBD2. The TCR sequence derives from a man aged 25 to 40 with acute or convalescent COVID-19. Sequenced material: peripheral blood. The CDR3 protein is CASASGRKTDTQYF. CDR3 DNA sequence: TGTGCCAGTGCTAGCGGGAGGAAAACAGATACGCAGTATTTT.